This T cell receptor beta chain was recovered during a study of molecular identifiers for immune sequencing clone quantification. This clonotype was detected only once. In TCRdb, the PCR reads were re-called with MiXCR into one record per CDR3 protein. In the table there are about 510,000 distinct CDR3 sequences, roughly a fifth of which are singletons. The TCR was taken from a human donor in good health. Some libraries in this study had Jurkat cell RNA spiked in. The sequenced material came from naive CD8+ T cells from blood, with Jurkat cell RNA spiked in. Subset reported: FACS-sorted CD8+CD4-CCR7+CD45RA+ naive T cells.

For the CDR3, the DNA is TGTGCCAGCAGCTTTCTCGCGGGGAGCTCCTACGAGCAGTACTTC. Its protein product is CASSFLAGSSYEQYF. The gene calls are TRBV5-4 and TRBJ2-7, with D perhaps TRBD2 (6 bases). V shed 2 bases and J shed 0 bases, with 12 bases lying between them. The germline V gene encodes CDR1 SGHNT and CDR2 YYREEE (reference sequence). The CDR3 covers 15 residues.